This T cell receptor beta chain was captured by sequencing in a study of control samples from healthy donors and cancer patients. The table came from immunoSEQ multiplex PCR; TCRdb's copy has only in-frame clones and leaves some out. The data show about 92,000 clones, roughly 82% seen once. The germline V gene encodes CDR1 MNHEY and CDR2 SMNVEV (reference sequence). The CDR3 sequence is 14 residues long. With V trimmed by 2 bases and J by 9 bases, 5 bases remained unmatched. The chain combines TRBV27 with TRBJ2-1; 9 nucleotides match TRBD1. The TCR sequence derives from a woman aged 60-75 years in good health. Sequenced material: blood. CDR3 DNA: TGTGCCAGCAGTTTAAGGACAGGGGTGGTTGAGCAGTTCTTC. The encoded protein is CASSLRTGVVEQFF.